What follows are 32 T cell receptor beta chains derived from one specimen sequenced in a study of lymphopenia after photon versus proton radiotherapy. Profiling relied on immunoSEQ multiplex PCR, and the TCRdb table lists in-frame clones only, not all of them. The data contain about 24,000 clones, 80% to 85% of them singletons. Sequencing used peripheral blood, obtained from a patient treated with proton-based radiotherapy. The receptors were sampled from a woman between 65 and 79 years old with pancreatic cancer.

The chain combines TRBV30 with TRBJ2-2; D remains ambiguous. V lost 0 bases and J 2 bases, leaving 10 bases between the germline ends. CDR3 length: 15 residues. CDR1 GTSNPN and CDR2 SVGIG come from the germline V gene (reference sequence). The CDR3 nucleotides are TGTGCCTGGAGTGTAATTGTGGGAAACACCGGGGAGCTGTTTTTT. Encoded protein: CAWSVIVGNTGELFF.

The V call is TRBV7-9, the J call TRBJ1-3; a possible D gene is TRBD1 (5 bases). The CDR3 runs 17 residues. Between the trimmed V and J ends, which lost 1 base and 4 bases, there was a span of 17 bases. The germline V gene encodes CDR1 SEHNR and CDR2 FQNEAQ (reference sequence). CDR3 coding DNA: TGTGCCAGCAGCTTAGAGGGGCGGCGTTCCCTCGGAAACACCATATATTTT. Its protein product is CASSLEGRRSLGNTIYF.

The V gene is TRBV4-3, the J gene TRBJ2-1; 12 bases line up with TRBD2. Germline trimming cut 4 bases from V and 5 bases from J; bases unmatched to any gene: 9. Germline V gene lookup returns CDR1 LGHNA and CDR2 YSLEER. This CDR3 comprises 17 residues. Here the CDR3 DNA reads TGCGCCAGCAGCCTCAACCCACTAGCGGGAGGAGACAATGAGCAGTTCTTC. Its protein product is CASSLNPLAGGDNEQFF.

The rearrangement uses TRBV9 and TRBJ2-2, with 7 bases aligning to TRBD2. CDR1 SGDLS and CDR2 YYNGEE come from the germline V gene. The CDR3 has 16 amino acids. J was trimmed by 6 bases and V by 0 bases; bases with no gene match: 8. In DNA, the CDR3 is TGTGCCAGCAGCGTAGCCGGCGGGGAGGGTCCCGGGGAGCTGTTTTTT. Its protein product is CASSVAGGEGPGELFF.

V and J are TRBV19 and TRBJ1-5, with TRBD1 matching 7 bases. Trimming at V came to 9 bases and at J to 7 bases, leaving 15 bases not matched to a gene. CDR3 size: 15 residues. Germline V gene lookup returns CDR1 LNHDA and CDR2 SQIVND (reference sequence). DNA of the CDR3: TGTGCCAGCCGAGGACCACAGGGGCGTCAACAGCCCCAGCATTTT. Translation gives CASRGPQGRQQPQHF.

This chain uses TRBV30 with TRBJ1-2; 9 nucleotides agree with TRBD1. J lost 7 bases, V lost 6 bases, and 6 bases had no gene match. Germline values: CDR1 GTSNPN, CDR2 SVGIG (reference sequence). The CDR3 totals 12 residues. CDR3 DNA: TGTGCCTGTACAGGGGGCGTAGGTGGCTACACCTTC. Its translation is CACTGGVGGYTF.

The V and J genes are TRBV19 and TRBJ2-6, with 7 bases matching TRBD1. The germline CDR1 and CDR2 sequences are LNHDA and SQIVND (reference sequence). This CDR3 is built from 16 residues. Losses at the gene ends were 7 bases for V and 1 base for J; bases not matched to a gene: 7. The CDR3 nucleotides are TGTGCCAGTAAGACAGGGACGACTTCTGGGGCCAACGTCCTGACTTTC. Translated, it gives CASKTGTTSGANVLTF.

On this clone itself: An end of the junction does not agree with germline; a read error may underlie this. The genes are TRBV7-7 and TRBJ2-5; TRBD2 matches at 11 bases. The CDR3 is 18 residues long. The V gene's germline CDR1 is SSHAT and CDR2 FNYEAQ (reference sequence). The CDR3 DNA is TGTGCTAGCAGCTTAGTGGGACTAGCGGCCGGACCAGAAGAGACCCAGTACTTC. It codes for CASSLVGLAAGPEETQYF. The whole variable domain, remainder taken from reference TRBV7-7 and TRBJ2-5, is GAGVSQSPRYKVTKRGQDVTLRCDPISSHATLYWYQQALGQGPEFLTYFNYEAQPDKSGLPSDRFSAERPEGSISTLTIQRTEQRDSAMYRCASSLVGLAAGPEETQYFGPGTRLLVL.

The chain recombines TRBV2 with TRBJ2-3; 12 nucleotides align to TRBD2. The CDR3 consists of 14 residues. The trim removed 10 bases at V and 5 bases at J, leaving 7 bases unmatched. Looked up from germline, CDR1 is SNHLY and CDR2 is FYNNEI. DNA for the CDR3: TGTGCCACCAGACTAGCGGGAGTCGGAGATACGCAGTATTTT. Its translation: CATRLAGVGDTQYF.

This clone was detected a few times. The chain joins TRBV7-9 to TRBJ2-7; TRBD2 matches at 7 bases. The J segment lost 0 bases and the V segment lost 3 bases, leaving 8 bases of the junction unmatched. Germline V gene data show CDR1 as SEHNR and CDR2 as FQNEAQ (reference sequence). The CDR3 covers 16 residues. The CDR3: CASSFWSLADSYEQYF. The DNA of the CDR3 is TGTGCCAGCAGCTTTTGGAGCCTAGCGGACTCCTACGAGCAGTACTTC.

This sequence joins TRBV5-8 and TRBJ1-1, with a weak D call TRBD1 (5 bases). The germline V and J ends were trimmed by 0 bases and 1 base, with 13 bases remaining between them. Germline assignment: CDR1 SGHTS and CDR2 YDEGEE. This CDR3 is 16 amino acids long. The CDR3 nucleotides read TGTGCCAGCAGCTTGGCATGGACATCCGGGAACACTGAAGCTTTCTTT. Its protein is CASSLAWTSGNTEAFF.

The J gene is TRBJ1-5, the V gene TRBV28; D ambiguous. Trimming removed 4 bases at V and 8 bases at J, with 9 bases between. The CDR3 covers 12 residues. Per germline, CDR1 MDHEN and CDR2 SYDVKM. DNA of the CDR3: TGTGCCAGCAGTTATGTATCGGAGCCCCAGCATTTT. The encoded protein is CASSYVSEPQHF. The whole variable domain, remainder taken from reference TRBV28 and TRBJ1-5, is DVKVTQSSRYLVKRTGEKVFLECVQDMDHENMFWYRQDPGLGLRLIYFSYDVKMKEKGDIPEGYSVSREKKERFSLILESASTNQTSMYLCASSYVSEPQHFGDGTRLSIL.

V is TRBV5-1 and J is TRBJ1-1; D call uncertain. The CDR3 spans 16 residues. The V end was cut by 4 bases, the J end by 1 base, with 17 bases between. Per germline, CDR1 SGHRS and CDR2 YFSETQ. The CDR3 reads CASSPDGGMANTEAFF. The DNA of the CDR3 is TGCGCCAGCAGCCCCGACGGTGGTATGGCGAACACTGAAGCTTTCTTT.

The gene calls are TRBV5-1 and TRBJ2-7; D is perhaps TRBD1 (6 bases). The germline CDR1 and CDR2 sequences are SGHRS and YFSETQ. With 5 bases removed from V and 3 bases from J, the gap between germline ends came to 9 bases. The CDR3 covers 12 residues. Here the CDR3 reads CASSRGGYEQYF. For the CDR3, the DNA is TGCGCCAGCAGTAGAGGGGGCTACGAGCAGTACTTC.

This rearrangement joins TRBV6-5 to TRBJ2-7, with TRBD1 matching over 7 bases. The CDR3 covers 15 residues. Germline CDR1 MNHEY, CDR2 SVGAGI. Trimming cost V 5 bases and J 3 bases; bases outside gene matches: 10. This chain's CDR3 is CASSGDSTGNYEQYF. In DNA, the CDR3 is TGTGCCAGCAGTGGGGACAGCACGGGCAACTACGAGCAGTACTTC.

This chain uses TRBV27 with TRBJ1-3; D gene uncertain. V was cut by 7 bases and J by 1 base, with 14 bases left in between. The CDR3 loop spans 15 amino acids. Germline CDR1 reads MNHEY; CDR2 reads SMNVEV (reference sequence). The CDR3 here is CASKQVAESGNTIYF. The CDR3, as DNA: TGTGCCAGCAAACAAGTGGCAGAATCTGGAAACACCATATATTTT.

The genes are TRBV30 and TRBJ1-2; D is undetermined. The CDR3 runs to 13 residues. CDR1 is GTSNPN and CDR2 is SVGIG in the germline V gene (reference sequence). V was shortened by 5 bases and J by 7 bases, with 17 bases between the two germline ends. CDR3 sequence (DNA): TGTGCCTGGGGTGAGCAGGCTGCGAGTGGCTACACCTTC. Translating it yields CAWGEQAASGYTF.

The rearrangement joins TRBV7-2 to TRBJ2-6, with D possibly matching TRBD2 (5 bases). Germline-derived CDR1 and CDR2 are SGHTA and FQGNSA. Trimming pared 0 bases from V and 1 base from J, leaving 16 bases between. This CDR3 has 19 residues. CDR3 sequence (DNA): TGTGCCAGCAGCTTAGCCTTAGCGAGACGGCAATCTGGGGCCAACGTCCTGACTTTC. This codes for CASSLALARRQSGANVLTF.

This clone appeared a single time. The chain recombines TRBV28 with TRBJ2-7; 7 bases are shared with TRBD1. This CDR3 has 14 residues. CDR1 and CDR2 from the germline V gene are MDHEN and SYDVKM. V was clipped by 5 bases and J by 5 bases; unmatched bases: 9. The CDR3 spells CASSPGTASNEQYF. The CDR3 nucleotides are TGTGCCAGCAGTCCCGGGACAGCGAGCAACGAGCAGTACTTC.

The chain couples TRBV7-2 to TRBJ2-5; D call uncertain. V lost 0 bases, J lost 0 bases, and 8 bases lay in between. Germline V gene lookup returns CDR1 SGHTA and CDR2 FQGNSA. This CDR3 is built from 15 residues. For the CDR3, the DNA is TGTGCCAGCAGCTTAGCGGGCTGGGACCAAGAGACCCAGTACTTC. Translation gives CASSLAGWDQETQYF.

The chain joins TRBV7-9 to TRBJ2-1; TRBD1 or TRBD2 may be the D gene (5 bases each). This CDR3 has 12 amino acids. Per the germline V gene, CDR1 is SEHNR and CDR2 is FQNEAQ (reference sequence). V was clipped by 5 bases and J by 8 bases, with 10 bases between them. The CDR3 region has the DNA TGTGCCAGCAGCCCTCTGGGGGATGAGCAGTTCTTC. Its translation is CASSPLGDEQFF.

In nucleotides, the CDR3 is TGTGCCAGCAGCCAAGACAGACAGAAGGCGGGCAATGAGCAGTTCTTC. Its translation is CASSQDRQKAGNEQFF. V gene TRBV4-2 combines with J gene TRBJ2-1; TRBD1 or TRBD2 may be the D gene (5 bases each). The CDR3 extends over 16 amino acids. From germline, CDR1 is LGHNA and CDR2 YNFKEQ. Trimming stripped 0 bases from V and 6 bases from J, with 15 bases between.

The chain uses TRBV28 and TRBJ1-1, with TRBD1 identical over 10 bases. Germline CDR1 MDHEN, CDR2 SYDVKM. Trimming cost V 2 bases and J 4 bases; bases outside gene matches: 4. CDR3 length equals 15 residues. DNA for the CDR3: TGTGCCAGCAGTTTAACGGGACAGGGGATCACTGAAGCTTTCTTT. Residues: CASSLTGQGITEAFF.

The V and J genes are TRBV4-2 and TRBJ2-7, with D possibly called TRBD1 or TRBD2 (5 bases each). V shed 3 bases and J shed 3 bases, with 15 bases lying between them. CDR3 length: 15 amino acids. Per germline, CDR1 LGHNA and CDR2 YNFKEQ. CDR3 sequence reads: CASSQIGTTIYEQYF. In DNA, the CDR3 is TGTGCCAGCAGCCAGATCGGGACGACAATCTACGAGCAGTACTTC.

Relative to its sample, this clone is large. V is TRBV28 and J is TRBJ1-2, with D uncertain. Germline V lookup: CDR1 MDHEN, CDR2 SYDVKM. V dropped 3 bases and J dropped 0 bases, with 8 bases sitting between them. The CDR3 has 14 amino acids. CDR3 protein: CASSLTTANYGYTF. CDR3 DNA: TGTGCCAGCAGTTTGACAACAGCTAACTATGGCTACACCTTC.

The rearrangement uses TRBV25-1 and TRBJ2-1, with D tentatively TRBD1 or TRBD2 (6 bases each). CDR1 is MGHDK, CDR2 SYGVNS, per germline. V was cut by 4 bases and J by 2 bases, with 9 bases left in between. CDR3 length: 14 amino acids. CDR3 residues: CASSVRGAYNEQFF. CDR3 nucleotide sequence: TGTGCCAGCAGTGTAAGGGGGGCCTACAATGAGCAGTTCTTC.

This clone was detected once. The chain uses TRBV29-1 and TRBJ1-1; 7 bases match TRBD1. The germline V gene encodes CDR1 SQVTM and CDR2 ANQGSEA. This CDR3 contains 13 residues. J lost 1 base, V lost 7 bases, and 6 bases had no gene match. The CDR3 protein is CSASGQRNTEAFF. The CDR3 bases are TGCAGCGCCTCGGGACAGAGGAACACTGAAGCTTTCTTT.

The CDR3 DNA follows: TGTGCCAGCAGCTTAGAACCCGGGACAGGGGACAATCAGCCCCAGCATTTT. This codes for CASSLEPGTGDNQPQHF. The rearrangement links TRBV11-3 to TRBJ1-5, with TRBD1 identical over 10 bases. Germline V gives CDR1 SGHNT, CDR2 YENEEA. Trimming took 0 bases from V and 3 from J; bases not matched to a gene: 5. The CDR3 sequence is 17 residues long.

The J gene is TRBJ2-3, the V gene TRBV11-3; D is uncertain. CDR1 is SGHNT and CDR2 is YENEEA in the germline V gene. V lost 5 bases and J 2 bases, leaving 17 bases between the germline ends. There are 16 residues in the CDR3. In nucleotides, the CDR3 is TGTGCCAGCAGCCCGATACCCACCCGGTCCACAGATACGCAGTATTTT. It yields the protein CASSPIPTRSTDTQYF.

By share, this clone counts as medium-sized (0.01 to 0.1%). The chain uses TRBV6-1 and TRBJ1-5; a weak D match, TRBD1 (6 bases). CDR3 length: 14 residues. Looked up from germline, CDR1 is MNHNS and CDR2 is SASEGT. The V and J ends lost 6 bases and 7 bases respectively, with 16 bases between them. The DNA of the CDR3 is TGTGCCAGCAGGTCTACAGGGTCAAGGCAGCCCCAGCATTTT. Its protein product is CASRSTGSRQPQHF.

The V call is TRBV6-6, the J call TRBJ2-3; 8 positions match TRBD2. The CDR3 runs 15 residues. Germline V gene sequence: CDR1 MNHNY, CDR2 SVGAGI (reference sequence). V lost 5 bases and J lost 3; bases outside the gene matches: 7. The CDR3 DNA reads as TGTGCCAGCAGTATAACCGGGACTAGTACAGATACGCAGTATTTT. It yields the protein CASSITGTSTDTQYF.

This clone has a handful of counts. The junction differs from germline at one of its ends, possibly a read error. The rearrangement joins TRBV18 to TRBJ1-2, with TRBD1 as a possible D gene (6 bases). Germline V CDR1 and CDR2: KGHSH, LQKENI. This CDR3 comprises 16 residues. The CDR3, as DNA: TGTGCCAGCTCTCCACTCGACCTAACAGGGAACTATGGCTACACCTTC. This codes for CASSPLDLTGNYGYTF.